These 23 T cell receptor beta chains originate from one sample sequenced in a study of CXCR3-negative and CXCR3-positive naive CD8 T cells. Overall study findings and caveats: TRB CDR3 hydrophobicity was greater in CXCR3-positive naive cells than in CXCR3-negative naive cells.

Carrying UMI labels, the TRB cDNA libraries were prepared through 5' RACE. TCRdb re-analyzed the 5' RACE reads; it lists each CDR3 protein once, without DNA. The data show around 120,000 distinct CDR3 sequences, and the top ten clones hold 0.59%. Their recognized antigens are unknown. The sample was naive CXCR3+ CD8+ T cells from blood. Subset here: CD45RO-CCR7+CD27+CD95- naive CD8+ T cells expressing CXCR3 (TNR3+). The source is a human donor in good health. Some clones in this sample may be carry-over from other donors' samples.

The chain uses TRBV11-2 and TRBJ2-1. The CDR3 spans 14 residues. Per germline, CDR1 SGHAT and CDR2 FQNNGV. CDR3 residues: CASSLEQNYNEQFF.

The V call is TRBV14, the J call TRBJ2-7. Germline V CDR1 and CDR2: SGHDN, FVKESK. CDR3 size: 15 residues. The CDR3 protein is CASSQGLGLAYEQYF.

This CDR3 reads CASSQGRFNEQFF. The rearrangement links TRBV4-3 to TRBJ2-1. Looked up from germline, CDR1 is LGHNA and CDR2 is YSLEER. The CDR3 runs 13 residues.

The chain joins TRBV7-9 to TRBJ2-3; TCRdb picks TRBD1, but there is no DNA to check that call. CDR1 is SEHNR, CDR2 FQNEAQ, per germline (reference sequence). The length of the CDR3 is 16 residues. The CDR3 region is CASSGRDPEGADTQYF.

V is TRBV3-2 and J is TRBJ2-4; checking the TCRdb D call of TRBD1 is not possible without DNA. TRBV3-2 is reported as a pseudogene. The CDR3 loop spans 17 amino acids. CDR3 sequence reads: CASSHGRGLRAKNIQYF.

The genes are TRBV29-1 and TRBJ2-7; no DNA is available, so the TRBD1 call from TCRdb remains unchecked. The V gene's germline CDR1 is SQVTM and CDR2 ANQGSEA. The length of the CDR3 is 11 residues. The CDR3 region is CSVRGLGEQYF.

The J gene is TRBJ2-1, the V gene TRBV6-6; TCRdb picks TRBD1, but there is no DNA to check that call. Per the germline V gene, CDR1 is MNHNY and CDR2 is SVGAGI (reference sequence). This CDR3 region has 17 residues. CDR3 sequence reads: CASSYGVGDRRYNEQFF.

V and J are TRBV28 and TRBJ2-7; TCRdb selects TRBD2, and the lack of DNA leaves this call unchecked. The germline V gene encodes CDR1 MDHEN and CDR2 SYDVKM. This CDR3 has 15 residues. CDR3 residues: CASSLRVGPVRKQYF.

The chain uses TRBV28 and TRBJ2-3; TCRdb lists TRBD2, though no DNA is available to test this call. Looked up from germline, CDR1 is MDHEN and CDR2 is SYDVKM. The CDR3 loop spans 14 amino acids. The CDR3 sequence is CASSLEGSTDTQYF. The variable domain in full, completed from reference TRBV28 and TRBJ2-3, reads DVKVTQSSRYLVKRTGEKVFLECVQDMDHENMFWYRQDPGLGLRLIYFSYDVKMKEKGDIPEGYSVSREKKERFSLILESASTNQTSMYLCASSLEGSTDTQYFGPGTRLTVL.

The rearrangement links TRBV6-5 to TRBJ2-7; lacking DNA, the TRBD2 call made by TCRdb goes unchecked. This CDR3 has 14 amino acids. Germline V gene sequence: CDR1 MNHEY, CDR2 SVGAGI. CDR3 amino acids: CASSLEPSLYEQYF.

This chain joins TRBV10-2 and TRBJ2-7; TCRdb's D call of TRBD1 is untestable without DNA. The CDR3 consists of 13 residues. CDR1 and CDR2 (germline): WSHSY, SAAADI. CDR3 loop: CASSEGGRDEQYF.

The rearrangement links TRBV27 to TRBJ2-3; TCRdb outputs TRBD1, but without DNA this stays unchecked. Germline V gives CDR1 MNHEY, CDR2 SMNVEV (reference sequence). The CDR3 sequence is 13 residues long. The CDR3 reads CASKTGWTDTQYF.

This rearrangement joins TRBV24-1 to TRBJ2-5; the TCRdb D gene call, TRBD1, has no DNA to confirm it. CDR3 length: 13 residues. The germline CDR1 and CDR2 sequences are KGHDR and SFDVKD. Here the CDR3 reads CATSGSTEETQYF.

The CDR3 spells CAIGLLNTEAFF. V gene TRBV6-6 combines with J gene TRBJ1-1. Per germline, CDR1 MNHNY and CDR2 SVGAGI (reference sequence). There are 12 residues in the CDR3.

J is TRBJ2-1 and V is TRBV20-1; TCRdb calls TRBD1, which cannot be checked without DNA. The CDR3 runs 15 residues. Germline-derived CDR1 and CDR2 are DFQATT and SNEGSKA (reference sequence). The CDR3 here is CSARTLAGDDNEQFF.

V gene TRBV10-3 combines with J gene TRBJ1-1; without DNA, the TCRdb call of TRBD1 cannot be checked. In germline, CDR1 is ENHRY, CDR2 SYGVKD. There are 15 residues in the CDR3. The CDR3 reads CAISPGQNMNTEAFF.

This CDR3 reads CASSLVLEDYGYTF. The chain carries TRBV5-4 and TRBJ1-2. Germline CDR1 reads SGHNT; CDR2 reads YYREEE (reference sequence). The CDR3 is 14 residues long.

V usage is TRBV29-1 and J usage is TRBJ2-3; the TCRdb D gene call, TRBD1, has no DNA to confirm it. Germline-derived CDR1 and CDR2 are SQVTM and ANQGSEA. The CDR3 covers 13 residues. This CDR3 is CSVEDRGTDTQYF.

This rearrangement joins TRBV5-5 to TRBJ2-3; TCRdb's assignment of TRBD2 cannot be checked, as there is no DNA. The CDR3 contains 16 residues. From germline, CDR1 is SGHKS and CDR2 YYEKEE (reference sequence). The CDR3 spells CASSLASGGARDTQYF.

The chain is built from TRBV14 and TRBJ1-1; no DNA is available, so the TRBD1 call from TCRdb remains unchecked. This CDR3 comprises 15 residues. Germline loops: CDR1 SGHDN, CDR2 FVKESK. CDR3 protein: CASSPPWQLNTEAFF.

V is TRBV10-2 and J is TRBJ2-2; there is no DNA to check the TCRdb D call of TRBD2. CDR1 WSHSY and CDR2 SAAADI come from the germline V gene. The CDR3 extends over 14 amino acids. CDR3 loop: CASSDSGEAGELFF.

The V gene is TRBV14, the J gene TRBJ1-1. Germline lookup yields CDR1 SGHDN and CDR2 FVKESK. The CDR3 covers 14 residues. The CDR3 loop reads CASSKTGTNTEAFF.

V usage is TRBV28 and J usage is TRBJ2-7. The CDR3 has 15 residues. CDR1 and CDR2 from the germline V gene are MDHEN and SYDVKM. This CDR3 is CASSLERDTSYEQYF.